This TCR beta chain was documented in a study of cytomegalovirus exposure and HLA in healthy donors. Background on the study: A data release that came early held 80 million to 95 million unique TCRs from HLA-typed donors.

The PCR had 60 Vbeta and 13 Jbeta primers. Repertoires were generated with immunoSEQ multiplex PCR, while TCRdb's copy carries only in-frame clones and drops some. The sample has just over 80,000 clones, 78% seen once. V lost 0 bases to trimming and J lost 10 bases; unmatched junction nucleotides: 10. The CDR3 spans 15 residues. Germline CDR1 SGHDN, CDR2 FVKESK. This TCR was recovered from a young man in good health and CMV-seropositive. The specimen sequenced was PBMCs. V gene TRBV14 combines with J gene TRBJ2-3; TRBD2 aligns across 7 bases. The CDR3 is CASSQEGLPSSSQYF. CDR3 DNA: TGTGCCAGCAGCCAAGAGGGACTACCCTCAAGCTCGCAGTATTTT.